The 9 T cell receptor beta chains given below trace back to one sample, sequenced in a study of T cells after yellow fever vaccination (dated by TCRdb to about 2019). The label giving this sample's treatment or condition can be read as: live attenuated yellow fever vaccine strain. Libraries were constructed by 5' RACE. The sequencing machine was an Illumina HiSeq 2500. TCRdb's own reprocessing of the public reads used fastp at Q25 and MiXCR and kept productive beta chains. Entries are consolidated by CDR3 protein sequence, retaining the most common genes and DNA. The sample table contains 450,000 to 650,000 distinct CDR3 sequences; only one count was recorded for 21% of them. The top ten clones comprise roughly a sixth of the sample. Specimen: PBMCs, collected roughly 20 days after the first yellow fever vaccination. The receptors stem from a man aged 18 to 30 who received the YFV17D yellow fever vaccine.

A few counts support this clonotype. J is TRBJ2-7 and V is TRBV20-1, with 10 bases aligning to TRBD2. The CDR3 contains 15 residues. Looked up from germline, CDR1 is DFQATT and CDR2 is SNEGSKA (reference sequence). The trim removed 5 bases at V and 5 bases at J, leaving 12 bases unmatched. CDR3 sequence: CSAGPVSGGAHEQYF. The CDR3 DNA sequence: TGCAGTGCTGGCCCCGTGAGCGGGGGGGCACACGAGCAGTACTTC.

V usage is TRBV7-9 and J usage is TRBJ2-1, with 10 bases identical to TRBD2. This CDR3 is built from 15 residues. V lost 5 bases, J lost 2 bases, and 3 bases stayed unmatched. Germline assignment: CDR1 SEHNR and CDR2 FQNEAQ (reference sequence). This CDR3 reads CASSGTSGAYNEQFF. The CDR3 coding sequence is TGTGCCAGCAGCGGTACTAGCGGGGCCTACAATGAGCAGTTCTTC.

This clonotype has more than one count but fewer than ten. V is TRBV18 and J is TRBJ2-3; perhaps D is TRBD1 or TRBD2 (7 bases each). Trimming took 0 bases from V and 6 from J, leaving 13 bases between them. The CDR3 spans 15 residues. Germline CDR1 is KGHSH and CDR2 is LQKENI. The CDR3 bases are TGTGCCAGCTCACCACCGTCCAGGGGGGGCGATACGCAGTATTTT. This sequence encodes CASSPPSRGGDTQYF.

This clonotype was detected only a few times. Because the CDR3 is missing its conserved closing phenylalanine or tryptophan, this is likely a read error. The DNA is omitted, as the CDR3 cannot be located on it reliably, and the CDR3 follows TCRdb's listing. The chain is built from TRBV12-3 or TRBV12-4 and TRBJ1-2; the DNA was not compared with TRBD1, the D call given in the table. The CDR3 has 9 residues if both end residues are counted. CDR3: CASSPTGSI.

The chain joins TRBV12-3 or TRBV12-4 to TRBJ2-2, with D possibly being TRBD1 (5 bases). Trimming took 5 bases from V and 2 from J, leaving 15 bases between them. The CDR3 has 16 amino acids. CDR3 DNA: TGTGCCAGCAGTAACCCCGGCAGGACAAACACCGGGGAGCTGTTTTTT. This codes for CASSNPGRTNTGELFF.

The chain uses TRBV20-1 and TRBJ2-3; 10 nucleotides line up with TRBD2. This CDR3 contains 13 residues. The germline CDR1 and CDR2 sequences are DFQATT and SNEGSKA (reference sequence). The V gene end was trimmed by 6 bases and the J gene end by 5 bases; junction bases not matched to a gene: 5. The CDR3 region is CSARQRGGDTQYF. The CDR3 region has the DNA TGCAGTGCCCGACAGCGGGGGGGAGATACGCAGTATTTT.

This clonotype was recorded a few times. This chain joins TRBV5-1 and TRBJ2-1; the match to TRBD1 covers 10 bases. CDR3 size: 14 residues. Germline V gene sequence: CDR1 SGHRS, CDR2 YFSETQ. The junction had 7 bases not matched to a gene; V was cut back by 4 bases and J by 9 bases. The CDR3 here is CASSPGQGWGEQFF. Written as DNA, the CDR3 is TGCGCCAGCAGCCCGGGACAGGGGTGGGGTGAGCAGTTCTTC.

The chain uses TRBV3-1 and TRBJ2-1; tentatively, D is TRBD2 (6 bases). CDR1 is LGHDT and CDR2 is YNNKEL in the germline V gene (reference sequence). The CDR3 is 17 amino acids. V lost 1 base to trimming and J lost 0 bases, with 13 bases between them. The CDR3 sequence: CASSQVVGGSSYNEQFF. The CDR3 coding sequence is TGTGCCAGCAGCCAAGTCGTTGGGGGGAGCTCCTACAATGAGCAGTTCTTC.

The CDR3 is CASSPTIAGPSTDTQYF. In DNA form, the CDR3 reads TGCGCCAGCAGCCCGACTATAGCGGGGCCTAGCACAGATACGCAGTATTTT. The chain is built from TRBV5-1 and TRBJ2-3; 8 nucleotides align to TRBD2. The CDR3 consists of 17 residues. The V segment lost 4 bases and the J segment 0 bases; nucleotides outside the gene matches: 10. CDR1 and CDR2 (germline): SGHRS, YFSETQ.